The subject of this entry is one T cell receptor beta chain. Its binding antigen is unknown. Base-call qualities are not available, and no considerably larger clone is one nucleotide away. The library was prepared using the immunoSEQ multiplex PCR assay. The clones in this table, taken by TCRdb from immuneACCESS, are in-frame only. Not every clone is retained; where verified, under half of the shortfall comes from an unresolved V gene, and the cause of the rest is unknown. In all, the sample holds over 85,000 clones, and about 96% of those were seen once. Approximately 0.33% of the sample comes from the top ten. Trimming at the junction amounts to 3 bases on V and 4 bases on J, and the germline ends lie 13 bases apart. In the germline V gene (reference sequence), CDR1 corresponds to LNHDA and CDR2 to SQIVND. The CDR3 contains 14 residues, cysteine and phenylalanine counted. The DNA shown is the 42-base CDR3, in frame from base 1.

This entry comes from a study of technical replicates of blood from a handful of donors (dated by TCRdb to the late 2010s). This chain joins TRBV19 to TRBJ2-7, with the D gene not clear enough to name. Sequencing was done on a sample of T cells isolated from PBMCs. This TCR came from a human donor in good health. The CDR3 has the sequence CASSITVSAYEQYF. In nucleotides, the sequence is TGTGCCAGTAGTATTACGGTGTCTGCGTACGAGCAGTACTTC. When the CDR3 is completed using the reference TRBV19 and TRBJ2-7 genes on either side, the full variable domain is DGGITQSPKYLFRKEGQNVTLSCEQNLNHDAMYWYRQDPGQGLRLIYYSQIVNDFQKGDIAEGYSVSREKKESFPLTVTSAQKNPTAFYLCASSITVSAYEQYFGPGTRLTVT.